Each of the 13 T cell receptor beta chains below was sequenced from the same sample in a study of T cells expressing NK-cell markers. With the 5' RACE reads reprocessed, TCRdb shows one record per CDR3 protein and no DNA. The listing contains hundreds of thousands of distinct CDR3 sequences. Sample: blood T cells: a sorted CD56 or NKG2C T cell subset, CD4+ or CD8+ T cells, or bulk PBMC T cells (not recorded which). Receptors were obtained from a woman between 18 and 70 years old in good health.

The V gene is TRBV29-1, the J gene TRBJ2-1; TCRdb selects TRBD1, and the lack of DNA leaves this call unchecked. CDR1 is SQVTM and CDR2 is ANQGSEA in the germline V gene. CDR3 length: 13 residues. This CDR3 is CSAAGGAWNEQFF.

The rearrangement links TRBV14 to TRBJ2-4. The CDR3 runs 15 residues. The V gene's germline CDR1 is SGHDN and CDR2 FVKESK. The CDR3 here is CASSEQQTAKNIQYF.

V gene TRBV9 combines with J gene TRBJ2-3; TCRdb's D gene call, TRBD2, goes unchecked for lack of DNA. This CDR3 is built from 15 residues. Germline V gene sequence: CDR1 SGDLS, CDR2 YYNGEE. CDR3 amino acids: CASKRALDSTDTQYF.

The V and J genes are TRBV6-2 or TRBV6-3 and TRBJ1-2. This CDR3 has 12 residues. Germline-derived CDR1 and CDR2 are MNHEY and SVGEGT. CDR3 region: CASSYSLWGYTF.

The V and J genes are TRBV5-1 and TRBJ1-3; TCRdb's assignment of TRBD1 cannot be checked, as there is no DNA. Germline V gives CDR1 SGHRS, CDR2 YFSETQ. This CDR3 has 14 residues. CDR3 residues: CASSLSRGGNTIYF.

This chain joins TRBV7-2 and TRBJ2-3. The CDR3 runs 11 residues. From germline, CDR1 is SGHTA and CDR2 FQGNSA. This CDR3 is CASSPKDTQYF.

The chain employs TRBV13 and TRBJ2-2; with no DNA, the TCRdb D assignment of TRBD1 cannot be verified. The CDR3 is 16 amino acids. Looked up from germline, CDR1 is PRHDT and CDR2 is FYEKMQ (reference sequence). CDR3 loop: CASSPTTTGKTGELFF.

V is TRBV18 and J is TRBJ1-2; there is no DNA to check the TCRdb D call of TRBD1. The CDR3 covers 16 residues. Looked up from germline, CDR1 is KGHSH and CDR2 is LQKENI. The CDR3 protein is CASSPGQGQTLDGYTF.

The chain links TRBV7-6 to TRBJ1-6; the D call from TCRdb, TRBD1, cannot be confirmed without DNA. This CDR3 has 15 amino acids. Per the germline V gene, CDR1 is SGHVS and CDR2 is FNYEAQ. This CDR3 reads CASSPTGTANSPLHF.

The V call is TRBV7-3, the J call TRBJ2-7. Per the germline V gene, CDR1 is SGHTA and CDR2 is FQGTGA. The length of the CDR3 is 13 residues. This CDR3 is CASSFGGNDEQYF.

The CDR3 loop is CSAPGGNTEAFF. The rearrangement uses TRBV20-1 and TRBJ1-1; TCRdb calls TRBD1, which cannot be checked without DNA. This CDR3 contains 12 residues. Germline CDR1 DFQATT, CDR2 SNEGSKA (reference sequence).

The chain uses TRBV20-1 and TRBJ2-1; the D call from TCRdb, TRBD1, cannot be confirmed without DNA. Germline CDR1 and CDR2: DFQATT and SNEGSKA (reference sequence). The CDR3 sequence is 15 residues long. The CDR3 region is CSAKGLDRPNNEQFF.

The V and J genes are TRBV5-6 and TRBJ2-1; as DNA is missing, the TRBD2 call by TCRdb cannot be tested. The CDR3 extends over 15 amino acids. Per the germline V gene, CDR1 is SGHDT and CDR2 is YYEEEE. The CDR3 loop reads CASSFGSGRNNEQFF.